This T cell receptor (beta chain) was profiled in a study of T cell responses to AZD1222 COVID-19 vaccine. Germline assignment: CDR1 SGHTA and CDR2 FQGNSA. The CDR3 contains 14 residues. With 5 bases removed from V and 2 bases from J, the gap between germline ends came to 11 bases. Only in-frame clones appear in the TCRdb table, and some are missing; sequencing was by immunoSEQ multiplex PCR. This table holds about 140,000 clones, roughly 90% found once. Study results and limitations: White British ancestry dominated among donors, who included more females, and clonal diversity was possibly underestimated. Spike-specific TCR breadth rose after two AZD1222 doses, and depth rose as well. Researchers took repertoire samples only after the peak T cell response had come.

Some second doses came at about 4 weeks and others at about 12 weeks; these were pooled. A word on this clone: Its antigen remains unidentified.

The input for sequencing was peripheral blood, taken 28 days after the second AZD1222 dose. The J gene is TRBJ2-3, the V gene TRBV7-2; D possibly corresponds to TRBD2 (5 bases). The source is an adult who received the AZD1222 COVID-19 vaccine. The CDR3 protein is CASSPDYLTDTQYF. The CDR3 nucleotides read TGTGCCAGCAGCCCAGACTACCTCACAGATACGCAGTATTTT. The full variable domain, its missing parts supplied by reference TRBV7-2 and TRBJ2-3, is GAGVSQSPSNKVTEKGKDVELRCDPISGHTALYWYRQSLGQGLEFLIYFQGNSAPDKSGLPSDRFSAERTGGSVSTLTIQRTQQEDSAVYLCASSPDYLTDTQYFGPGTRLTVL.